Shown below are 18 T cell receptor beta chains from a single sample sequenced in a study of shared clonotypes between healthy human individuals. The protocol was immunoSEQ multiplex PCR, while the TCRdb copy is restricted to in-frame clones and leaves out a portion. Of fewer than 600,000 clones in the sample, 75% to 80% were seen once. What was sequenced was PBMCs. These receptors were obtained from a woman in her thirties or forties in good health. Some clones in this sample may be carry-over from other donors' samples.

This clone was detected only a few times. This chain joins TRBV5-1 and TRBJ1-5, with 9 nucleotides matching TRBD1. The V gene's germline CDR1 is SGHRS and CDR2 YFSETQ. The trim removed 3 bases at V and 1 base at J, leaving 2 bases unmatched. The CDR3 sequence is 15 residues long. CDR3 residues: CASSSGQGSNQPQHF. The DNA for the CDR3 is TGCGCCAGCAGCTCCGGACAGGGGAGCAATCAGCCCCAGCATTTT.

The chain links TRBV10-3 to TRBJ2-1; a weak D match, TRBD1 (5 bases). Germline CDR1 and CDR2: ENHRY and SYGVKD. V lost 5 bases and J lost 5, with 10 bases in between. This CDR3 spans 13 amino acids. The CDR3: CAISYDSDNEQFF. The CDR3 nucleotides read TGTGCCATCAGTTACGACAGCGACAATGAGCAGTTCTTC.

Of note for this clone: It is likely a read error: a sequence one base away is far more abundant. The J gene is TRBJ2-7, the V gene TRBV27, with TRBD2 matching over 7 bases. The CDR3 is made up of 14 amino acids. J gave up 2 bases and V 5 bases, and 6 bases lay outside the gene matches. Germline V gives CDR1 MNHEY, CDR2 SMNVEV (reference sequence). CDR3 DNA sequence: TGTGCCAGCAGTCTCCAGGGAGGGGCCTACGAGCAGTACTTC. It specifies CASSLQGGAYEQYF.

The rearrangement uses TRBV5-1 and TRBJ1-2; perhaps TRBD1 as D (6 bases). Trimming took off 4 bases at V and 0 bases at J, with 19 bases between the two ends. Germline CDR1 reads SGHRS; CDR2 reads YFSETQ. CDR3 length: 17 residues. Here the CDR3 DNA reads TGCGCCAGCAGCACCGGACAAGGGGGATCAGCTAACTATGGCTACACCTTC. Its translation is CASSTGQGGSANYGYTF.

The V and J genes are TRBV7-2 and TRBJ2-7; possible D gene TRBD1, 7 bases. Germline values: CDR1 SGHTA, CDR2 FQGNSA. V was trimmed by 2 bases and J by 3 bases, leaving 11 bases between them. The CDR3 runs to 14 residues. The CDR3 is CASSLSQGGYEQYF. The CDR3 nucleotides read TGTGCCAGCAGCTTAAGTCAGGGGGGCTACGAGCAGTACTTC.

CDR3 region: CASTLGREGLYEQYF. CDR3 sequence (DNA): TGTGCCAGCACCTTGGGGCGGGAGGGTCTTTACGAGCAGTACTTC. The chain has TRBV2 and TRBJ2-7; TRBD2 aligns across 9 bases. The CDR3 contains 15 residues. The junction had 11 bases not matched to a gene; V was cut back by 7 bases and J by 4 bases. Germline lookup yields CDR1 SNHLY and CDR2 FYNNEI.

V usage is TRBV5-4 and J usage is TRBJ2-4, with 11 bases lining up with TRBD1. Germline V CDR1 and CDR2: SGHNT, YYREEE (reference sequence). V gave up 4 bases and J gave up 5 bases; unmatched junction bases: 8. This CDR3 contains 16 residues. CDR3 region: CASSPEGQGVENIQYF. The CDR3 DNA sequence: TGTGCCAGCAGCCCGGAGGGACAGGGGGTGGAAAACATTCAGTACTTC.

The chain is built from TRBV7-8 and TRBJ2-1; 8 bases align to TRBD2. The CDR3 has 17 residues. J lost 5 bases, V lost 6 bases, and 15 bases had no gene match. The germline gives CDR1 SGHVS, CDR2 FQNEAQ. The CDR3 protein is CASRQLAALSPHNEQFF. The CDR3 DNA follows: TGTGCCAGCAGACAACTAGCGGCCCTTTCTCCCCACAATGAGCAGTTCTTC. The whole variable domain, remainder taken from reference TRBV7-8 and TRBJ2-1, is GAGVSQSPRYKVAKRGQDVALRCDPISGHVSLFWYQQALGQGPEFLTYFQNEAQLDKSGLPSDRFFAERPEGSVSTLKIQRTQQEDSAVYLCASRQLAALSPHNEQFFGPGTRLTVL.

The rearrangement joins TRBV6-6 to TRBJ1-1; D gene ambiguous. V was pared by 7 bases and J by 1 base, with 16 bases between. CDR1 and CDR2 (germline): MNHNY, SVGAGI (reference sequence). The CDR3 is made up of 15 amino acids. The CDR3 DNA reads TGTGCCAGCACGGACGTGATCCGGGAGAACACTGAAGCTTTCTTT. Protein product: CASTDVIRENTEAFF.

The rearrangement uses TRBV14 and TRBJ2-1; no clear D gene. The CDR3 has 13 residues. The V gene's germline CDR1 is SGHDN and CDR2 FVKESK. The V and J ends lost 1 base and 4 bases respectively, with 5 bases between them. The CDR3 protein is CASSQGRYNEQFF. The CDR3 region has the DNA TGTGCCAGCAGCCAAGGGAGATACAATGAGCAGTTCTTC.

On this clone: Distinct nucleotide sequences in the sample also encode this CDR3. The chain links TRBV27 to TRBJ1-4; D is uncertain. CDR3 length: 11 residues. V lost 2 bases and J lost 8, with 3 bases in between. Germline CDR1 reads MNHEY; CDR2 reads SMNVEV (reference sequence). The CDR3 here is CASSLREKLFF. The CDR3 DNA reads TGTGCCAGCAGTTTAAGAGAAAAACTGTTTTTT. The full variable domain, with the rest looked up from reference TRBV27 and TRBJ1-4, is EAQVTQNPRYLITVTGKKLTVTCSQNMNHEYMSWYRQDPGLGLRQIYYSMNVEVTDKGDVPEGYKVSRKEKRNFPLILESPSPNQTSLYFCASSLREKLFFGSGTQLSVL.

This chain connects TRBV6-5 to TRBJ2-5; 10 nucleotides agree with TRBD1. The length of the CDR3 is 14 residues. V lost 6 bases and J lost 4; bases outside the gene matches: 5. Germline lookup yields CDR1 MNHEY and CDR2 SVGAGI. CDR3 coding DNA: TGTGCCAGCAGCGATCGGACAGGGGGAGAGACCCAGTACTTC. Its translation: CASSDRTGGETQYF.

As for this clone: It differs at one base from a far larger clone, so likely a read error. The chain combines TRBV2 with TRBJ2-7, with TRBD2 matching over 11 bases. The CDR3 loop spans 15 amino acids. V lost 7 bases and J lost 3; bases outside the gene matches: 8. Germline CDR1 and CDR2: SNHLY and FYNNEI. In DNA, the CDR3 is TGTGCCAGCAAGCCCGGGACTAGCGGTCACTACGAGCAGTACTTC. Protein: CASKPGTSGHYEQYF. The variable domain in full, completed from reference TRBV2 and TRBJ2-7, reads EPEVTQTPSHQVTQMGQEVILRCVPISNHLYFYWYRQILGQKVEFLVSFYNNEISEKSEIFDDQFSVERPDGSNFTLKIRSTKLEDSAMYFCASKPGTSGHYEQYFGPGTRLTVT.

V usage is TRBV21-1 and J usage is TRBJ2-5; the DNA was not used to check the table's D call, TRBD1. TRBV21-1 is a pseudogene. The CDR3 is 16 amino acids. CDR3 DNA: TGTGCCAGCAGCAAAGAGCGGTTGGGGGCAGAAGAGACCCAGTACTTC. It codes for CASSKERLGAEETQYF.

The chain has TRBV28 and TRBJ2-6, with D possibly TRBD1 on 6 matching bases. V was clipped by 3 bases and J by 0 bases, with 9 bases between them. Per germline, CDR1 MDHEN and CDR2 SYDVKM. The CDR3 covers 16 residues. The CDR3 region is CASSFLGGSGANVLTF. DNA for the CDR3: TGTGCCAGCAGTTTCCTAGGGGGCTCTGGGGCCAACGTCCTGACTTTC.

The table lists this clone with a count of one. The chain links TRBV7-3 to TRBJ2-7; D gene uncertain. Germline V CDR1 and CDR2: SGHTA, FQGTGA. CDR3 length equals 14 residues. The V end was cut by 2 bases, the J end by 4 bases, with 12 bases between. The CDR3 loop reads CASSLEADAYEQYF. CDR3 sequence (DNA): TGTGCCAGCAGCTTAGAGGCAGACGCTTACGAGCAGTACTTC.

This clone appeared once. This chain links TRBV4-2 with TRBJ2-7, with a tentative D call TRBD2 (5 bases). CDR1 LGHNA and CDR2 YNFKEQ come from the germline V gene. The CDR3 covers 16 residues. Trimming removed 0 bases from V and 4 bases from J, with 16 bases in between. The chain's CDR3 is CASSQDLIGELYEQYF. The CDR3 nucleotides are TGTGCCAGCAGCCAAGATCTAATCGGGGAGCTATACGAGCAGTACTTC.

This chain links TRBV7-2 with TRBJ2-3, with 9 nucleotides matching TRBD2. CDR3 size: 16 residues. Germline V lookup: CDR1 SGHTA, CDR2 FQGNSA. V was pared by 1 base and J by 5 bases, with 7 bases of the junction left unmatched. Written as DNA, the CDR3 is TGTGCCAGCAGCTTAGATGGCGGCGGGGGGGGAGATACGCAGTATTTT. It encodes CASSLDGGGGGDTQYF. The full variable domain, completed using reference TRBV7-2 and TRBJ2-3, is GAGVSQSPSNKVTEKGKDVELRCDPISGHTALYWYRQSLGQGLEFLIYFQGNSAPDKSGLPSDRFSAERTGGSVSTLTIQRTQQEDSAVYLCASSLDGGGGGDTQYFGPGTRLTVL.